These T cell receptor beta chains were read from a single sample in a study of long-term antiretroviral therapy in people with HIV. Method: immunoSEQ multiplex PCR; TCRdb's copy keeps in-frame clones and lacks some. The table lists approximately 20,000 clones, over 80% of them singletons. Sequenced material: unsorted PBMCs, taken 1.6 years after starting antiretroviral therapy. The receptors were gathered from a man aged 35-49 years with HIV. Each CDR3 is given with its conserved first and last residue. The order of the fields is clone size, D gene, J gene, V gene, CDR3 DNA, CDR3 protein. A D gene is named only where the DNA matches it firmly. Clone sizes are given selectively: once, few, many, or a class where the clone is expanded.

.	.	TRBJ2-5	TRBV27	TGTGCCAGCAGTTCGCCCGGGGAGGGGGCGAAGACCCAGTACTTC	CASSSPGEGAKTQYF
.	.	TRBJ1-5	TRBV7-6	TGTGCCAGCAGCTCCGGGACGGGGTTTCAGCCCCAGCATTTT	CASSSGTGFQPQHF
.	.	TRBJ1-1	TRBV5-1	TGCGCCAGCAGCTTGGCTAATTCGGGGGACACTGAAGCTTTCTTT	CASSLANSGDTEAFF
.	.	TRBJ2-3	TRBV13	TGTGCCAGCAGCTTACGTTGGCCCACAGATACGCAGTATTTT	CASSLRWPTDTQYF
.	TRBD2	TRBJ2-1	TRBV30	TGTGCCTGGAGGGCAGCTAGCGGGGGGGCCGACAATGAGCAGTTCTTC	CAWRAASGGADNEQFF
once	.	TRBJ2-7	TRBV5-8	TGTGCCAGCAGCTTATGGACCGAGCAGTACTTC	CASSLWTEQYF
once	.	TRBJ1-1	TRBV9	TGTGCCAGCAGCGTCACGGATGGAAGGACTGAAGCTTTCTTT	CASSVTDGRTEAFF
once	.	TRBJ1-1	TRBV29-1	TGCAGCGTTGAAGATCAGGCTACCAGGGCTTTCTTT	CSVEDQATRAFF
.	.	TRBJ2-4	TRBV10-2	TGCGCCAGCAGTGAGTCGCAGACTCAAGCCAAAAACATTCAGTACTTC	CASSESQTQAKNIQYF
.	.	TRBJ2-2	TRBV6-4	TGTGCCAGCAGTGACTCAAGTTCCGGGGAGCTGTTTTTT	CASSDSSSGELFF
.	TRBD1	TRBJ2-7	TRBV19	TGTGCCAGTAGCCCAGGGGGCAGGGGATACGAGCAGTACTTC	CASSPGGRGYEQYF
.	TRBD1	TRBJ2-3	TRBV6-4	TGTGCCAGCAGCGGACAGGGAACAGATACGCAGTATTTT	CASSGQGTDTQYF
once	.	TRBJ2-5	TRBV5-1	TGCGCCAGCAGACGCAACCAAGAGACCCAGTACTTC	CASRRNQETQYF
.	.	TRBJ2-1	TRBV11-3	TGTGCCAGCAGCTCAGGGGTTGGTCGAAACAATGAGCAGTTCTTC	CASSSGVGRNNEQFF
.	TRBD2	TRBJ2-7	TRBV14	TGTGCCAGCAGCCCCTGGGGACTAGTTTACGAGCAGTACTTC	CASSPWGLVYEQYF
.	.	TRBJ2-2	TRBV7-2	TGTGCCAGCAGCTCGGACAGAACGAACACCGGGGAGCTGTTTTTT	CASSSDRTNTGELFF
.	TRBD1	TRBJ2-7	TRBV5-6	TGTGCCAGCAGCTGGACAGGGGCCGACGAGCAGTACTTC	CASSWTGADEQYF
.	.	TRBJ2-7	TRBV6-5	TGTGCCAGCACCCCCCTGGGGGGGGCGAGGATGTACTTC	CASTPLGGARMYF
.	.	TRBJ1-1	TRBV13	TGTGCCAGCTGTTACACAGGGAACACTGAAGCTTTCTTT	CASCYTGNTEAFF
once	TRBD1	TRBJ2-1	TRBV5-1	TGCGCCAGCAGCTCTACGGGACAGGGCTACAATGAGCAGTTCTTC	CASSSTGQGYNEQFF
.	.	TRBJ1-4	TRBV27	TGTGCCAGCAGTAAAGGGATCCTTAATGAAAAACTGTTTTTT	CASSKGILNEKLFF
.	.	TRBJ1-3	TRBV12-5	TGTGCTAGTGGGGGGGACACTGGAAACACCATATATTTT	CASGGDTGNTIYF
.	TRBD2	TRBJ2-3	TRBV4-2	TGTGCCAGCAGCCAAGCAGCGGGAGTAAGTGATACGCAGTATTTT	CASSQAAGVSDTQYF
.	.	TRBJ1-1	TRBV2	TGTGCCAGCAGTGAGGTCCAAACGGCTTTCTTT	CASSEVQTAFF
.	TRBD2	TRBJ2-3	TRBV6-1	TGTGCCAGCAGTGCGCTTAGCGGGATCAGCACAGATACGCAGTATTTT	CASSALSGISTDTQYF
once	.	TRBJ2-7	TRBV19	TGTGCCAGTAGCTCGCGGTGGGGGGCGCAGAGGACCCACGAGCAGTACTTC	CASSSRWGAQRTHEQYF
.	TRBD1	TRBJ2-1	TRBV11-3	TGTGCCAGCAGCTTAGAAGGACAGGGAGCAAATGAGCAGTTCTTC	CASSLEGQGANEQFF
.	.	TRBJ2-1	TRBV2	TGTGCCAGCAGTGAATGGGGGCGCGGGTACAATGAGCAGTTCTTC	CASSEWGRGYNEQFF
few	TRBD1	TRBJ1-5	TRBV2	TGTGCCAGCAGTACCGACAGGGTCAATCAGCCCCAGCATTTT	CASSTDRVNQPQHF
.	.	TRBJ1-5	TRBV4-1	TGCGCCAGCAGCCAAGAACCTCGGGCTTTACAGGGAATCCCTAGCAATCAGCCCCAGCATTTT	CASSQEPRALQGIPSNQPQHF
.	TRBD2	TRBJ2-2	TRBV6-1	TGTGCCAGCAGTGAAGCGCTGGTAGCGGGGAACACCGGGGAGCTGTTTTTT	CASSEALVAGNTGELFF
.	.	TRBJ1-2	TRBV5-7	TGTGCCAGCAGCTTTCAGGTCGGGGGGGAGTCGTATGGCTACACCTTC	CASSFQVGGESYGYTF
.	.	TRBJ1-2	TRBV10-3	TGTGCCATCAGTGAGCCAGGGGAACTGCGTTATGGCTACACCTTC	CAISEPGELRYGYTF
.	TRBD1	TRBJ2-1	TRBV2	TGTGCCAGCAGTGTAGACAGGGCACTACTCTTC	CASSVDRALLF
.	.	TRBJ2-1	TRBV29-1	TGCAGCGTTGTAGCGGCGGGGATCTACAATGAGCAGTTCTTC	CSVVAAGIYNEQFF
.	.	TRBJ1-4	TRBV29-1	TGCAGCGTTGAAGAAGGGAGGCTTGAGAATGAAAAACTGTTTTTT	CSVEEGRLENEKLFF
.	.	TRBJ2-2	TRBV30	TGTGCCTGGAGTGTAGGCCAGGCTACCGGGGAGCTGTTTTTT	CAWSVGQATGELFF
once	.	TRBJ1-5	TRBV6-1	TGTGCCAGCAGTGAATGGGACAATCTTATGGGGTATCAGCCCCAGCATTTT	CASSEWDNLMGYQPQHF
.	TRBD1	TRBJ1-1	TRBV9	TGTGCCAGCAGCGACACAGGGGATAGGACTGAAGCTTTCTTT	CASSDTGDRTEAFF
.	.	TRBJ2-2	TRBV2	TGTGCCAGCAGTGTGTACACCGGGGAGCTGTTTTTT	CASSVYTGELFF
.	TRBD1	TRBJ2-5	TRBV7-8	TGTGCCAGCAGCCCTCCCGGGCCGGGACAGCTCCAAGAGACCCAGTACTTC	CASSPPGPGQLQETQYF
.	.	TRBJ1-1	TRBV19	TGTGCCAGTAGTATACGAGGGCGCGGGTACACTGAAGCTTTCTTT	CASSIRGRGYTEAFF
.	.	TRBJ1-2	TRBV29-1	TGCAGCGTTGAGGCCCCTGCTCTCGGTCGGGGAAACTATGGCTACACCTTC	CSVEAPALGRGNYGYTF
.	.	TRBJ2-7	TRBV21-1	TGTGCCAGCAGCAAGGAACCGGGACAGGGGATTGAGCAGTACTTC	CASSKEPGQGIEQYF
.	.	TRBJ2-2	TRBV27	TGTGCCAGCAGTTTGAGGTCTCAGAACACCGGGGAGCTGTTTTTT	CASSLRSQNTGELFF
once	TRBD1	TRBJ2-1	TRBV5-1	TGCGCCAGCAGCTTGGATGGACAGGGGCCCCACAATGAGCAGTTCTTC	CASSLDGQGPHNEQFF
.	.	TRBJ1-1	TRBV27	TGTGCCAGCAGCCCGTACGGGAACACTGAAGCTTTCTTT	CASSPYGNTEAFF